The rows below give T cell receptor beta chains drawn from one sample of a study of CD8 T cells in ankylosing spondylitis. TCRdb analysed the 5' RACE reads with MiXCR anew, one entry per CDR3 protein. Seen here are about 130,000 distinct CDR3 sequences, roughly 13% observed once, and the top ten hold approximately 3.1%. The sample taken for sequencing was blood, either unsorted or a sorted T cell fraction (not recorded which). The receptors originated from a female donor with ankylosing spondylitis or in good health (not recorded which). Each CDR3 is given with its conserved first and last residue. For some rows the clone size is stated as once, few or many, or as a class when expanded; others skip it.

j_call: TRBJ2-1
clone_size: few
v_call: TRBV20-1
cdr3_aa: CSARAQGSVYNEQFF

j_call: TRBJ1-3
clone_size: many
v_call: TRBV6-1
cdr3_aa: CASSTRQGDRNTIYF

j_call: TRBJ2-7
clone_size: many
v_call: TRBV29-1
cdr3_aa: CSALGQSGYEQYF

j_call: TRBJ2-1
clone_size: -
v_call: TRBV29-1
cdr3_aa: CSGVGGTEQFF

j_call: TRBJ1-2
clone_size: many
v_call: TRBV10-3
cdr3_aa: CAISGGRSNPGYTF

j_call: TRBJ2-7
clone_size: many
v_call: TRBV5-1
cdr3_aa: CASRSPGRAYEQYF

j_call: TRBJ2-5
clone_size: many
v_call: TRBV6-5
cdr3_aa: CASSSGTGQETQYF

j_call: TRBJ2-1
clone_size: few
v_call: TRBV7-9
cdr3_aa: CASSLEGSGVLNEQFF

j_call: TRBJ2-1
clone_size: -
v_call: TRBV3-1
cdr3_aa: CASSQVEGYNEQFF

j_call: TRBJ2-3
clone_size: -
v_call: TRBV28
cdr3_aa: CASSPADYTDTQYF

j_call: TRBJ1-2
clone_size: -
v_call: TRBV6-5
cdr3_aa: CASSYEQTSNYGYTF

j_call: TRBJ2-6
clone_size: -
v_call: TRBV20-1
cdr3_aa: CSAPLAAGANGLTF

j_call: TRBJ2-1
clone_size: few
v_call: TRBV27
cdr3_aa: CASSSSRASGKRNEQFF

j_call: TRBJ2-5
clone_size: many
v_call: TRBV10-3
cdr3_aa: CAISDEGGALQETQYF

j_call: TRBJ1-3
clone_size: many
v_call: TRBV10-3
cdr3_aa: CAIRGQGNHLGNTIYF

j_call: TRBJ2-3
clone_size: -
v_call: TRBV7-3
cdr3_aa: CASSLYPSADTQYF

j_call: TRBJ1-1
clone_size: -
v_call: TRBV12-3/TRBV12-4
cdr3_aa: CASSFLPNTEAFF

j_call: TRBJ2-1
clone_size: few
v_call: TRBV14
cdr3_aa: CASSQGASGYVNEQFF

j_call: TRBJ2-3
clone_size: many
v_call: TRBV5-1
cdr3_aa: CASSEAQARDTQYF

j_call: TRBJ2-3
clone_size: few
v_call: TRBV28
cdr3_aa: CASSAPLRADTQYF

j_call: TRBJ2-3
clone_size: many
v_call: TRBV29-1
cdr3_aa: CSVDLEGGDTQYF

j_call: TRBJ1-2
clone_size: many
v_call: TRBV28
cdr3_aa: CASSPLRRYYGYTF

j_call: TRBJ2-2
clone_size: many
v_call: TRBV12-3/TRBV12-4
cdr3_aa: CASRWTSGDTGELFF

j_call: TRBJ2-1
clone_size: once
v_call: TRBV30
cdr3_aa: CAWNLAAVYNEQFF

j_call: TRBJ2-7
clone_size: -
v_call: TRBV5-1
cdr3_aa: CASSLVRGRPRHF

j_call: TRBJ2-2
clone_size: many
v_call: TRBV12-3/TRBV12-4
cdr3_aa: CASKNVNTGELFF

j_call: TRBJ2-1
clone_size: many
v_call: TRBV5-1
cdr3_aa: CASSLAGTSGGAGNEQFF

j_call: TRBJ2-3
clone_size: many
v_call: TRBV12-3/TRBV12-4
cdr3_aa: CASSLRGRGDTQYF

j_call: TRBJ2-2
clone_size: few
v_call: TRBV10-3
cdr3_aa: CAISESRAGGGTGELFF

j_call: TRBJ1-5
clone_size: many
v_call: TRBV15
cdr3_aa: CATSRDPHQTGHNQPQHF

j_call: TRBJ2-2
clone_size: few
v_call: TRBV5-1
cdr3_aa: CASSRDRATNTGELFF

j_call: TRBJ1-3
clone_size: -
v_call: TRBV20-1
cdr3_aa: CSANAQSSGNTIYF

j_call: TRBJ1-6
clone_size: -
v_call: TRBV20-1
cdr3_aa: CCAHDILARNSPLHF

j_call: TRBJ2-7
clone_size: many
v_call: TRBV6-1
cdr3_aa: CASRPLRGYEQYF

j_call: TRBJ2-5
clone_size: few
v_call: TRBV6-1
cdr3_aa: CAGGTSGGSETQYF

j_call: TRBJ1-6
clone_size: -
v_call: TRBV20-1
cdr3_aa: CSARPGPWNSPLHF

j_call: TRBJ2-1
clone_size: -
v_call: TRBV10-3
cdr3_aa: CAIGWLAGVGQFF

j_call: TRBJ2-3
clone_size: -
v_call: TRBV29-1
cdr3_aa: CSVEEDRGRADTQYF

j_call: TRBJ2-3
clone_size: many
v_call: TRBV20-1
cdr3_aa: CSARDRLAGNKRTQYF

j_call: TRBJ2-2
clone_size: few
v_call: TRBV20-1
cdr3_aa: CSAGPGLGLPGELFF

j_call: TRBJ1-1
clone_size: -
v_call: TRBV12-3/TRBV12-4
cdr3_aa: CASSAFTGNTEAFF

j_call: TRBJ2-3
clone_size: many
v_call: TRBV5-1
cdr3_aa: CASYYGDTQYF

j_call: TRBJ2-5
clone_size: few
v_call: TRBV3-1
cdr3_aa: CASSQVLAGGPGQETQYF

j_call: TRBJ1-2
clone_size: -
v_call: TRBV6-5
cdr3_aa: CASSYSISRGAPKNGYTF

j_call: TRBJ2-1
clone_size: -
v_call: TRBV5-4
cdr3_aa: CASSLLQGNEQFF

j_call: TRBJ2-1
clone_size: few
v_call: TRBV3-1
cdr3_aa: CASSQLGWNEQFF

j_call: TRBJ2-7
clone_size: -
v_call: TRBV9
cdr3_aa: CASSVDGSAAYEQYF

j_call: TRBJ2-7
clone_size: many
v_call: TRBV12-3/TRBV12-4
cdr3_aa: CASSHTGGNEQYF

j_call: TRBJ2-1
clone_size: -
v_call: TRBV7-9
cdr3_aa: CASSLVRSGNEQFF

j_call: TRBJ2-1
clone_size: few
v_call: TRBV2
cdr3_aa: CASSSDRGNEQFF

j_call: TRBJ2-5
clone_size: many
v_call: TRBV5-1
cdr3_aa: CASSLRSSLQGSETQYF